The present T cell receptor beta chain was sequenced within a study of cytomegalovirus exposure and HLA in healthy donors. Study-level information: HLA-typed donors were the source of approximately 85 million unique TCRs held in an early data release.

Healthy bone marrow donors made up the cohort. In regard to this clone: Its target is not known.

General study findings and limits: In a later analysis, TCR beta V- and J-gene trimming showed a link to a missense DCLRE1C variant.

From germline, CDR1 is SQVTM and CDR2 ANQGSEA. The CDR3 is 13 amino acids. V lost 4 bases and J 5 bases, leaving 14 bases between the germline ends. Primers for the PCR totalled 60 Vbeta and 13 Jbeta. The repertoire was sequenced with immunoSEQ multiplex PCR; TCRdb's copy has only in-frame clones and lacks some. The sample carries about 110,000 clones, 73% recorded once. The sequence was collected from a man between 40 and 49 years old in good health and CMV-seronegative. This chain connects TRBV29-1 to TRBJ2-5; D perhaps matches TRBD2 (7 bases). The sample taken for sequencing was PBMCs. The CDR3: CSVGGGGGETQYF. The CDR3 DNA reads as TGCAGCGTTGGTGGGGGGGGCGGGGAGACCCAGTACTTC.